The 13 T cell receptor beta chains given below trace back to one sample, sequenced in a study of regulatory T cells in long-lasting Graves disease (dated by TCRdb to about 2021). In light of the paper, this sample's time point label describes: newly diagnosed GD, antithyroid drugs for less than 3 months. For both TCR sequencing and RNA sequencing, RNA was extracted from PBMCs using TRIzol. Library prep was done by multiplex PCR. The sample was run on an Illumina HiSeq 4000. To build TCR beta libraries, CDR3 regions were amplified by Arm-PCR using iRepertoire HTBI primers. TCRdb redid the processing of the public reads, applying fastp at Q25 and MiXCR, and retained in-frame beta chains. When rows share a CDR3 protein, they turn into one entry using the most common DNA and genes. The sample has about 440,000 distinct CDR3 sequences on record, 15% of them singletons. 16% of the sample lies in the top ten.

The sample was also linked to a second study, of T cells in Graves' hyperthyroidism and ophthalmopathy.

The input for sequencing was peripheral blood mononuclear cells (PBMCs), taken at new diagnosis, from a patient treated with antithyroid drugs. The receptors were sampled from a woman aged 25 to 45 with Graves disease. Donor details come from another sample of the same person, matched by shared clones.

V gene TRBV11-2 combines with J gene TRBJ2-3; the D call may be TRBD1 or TRBD2 (6 bases each). Trimming took 7 bases from V and 2 from J, leaving 19 bases between them. Germline CDR1 and CDR2: SGHAT and FQNNGV. There are 16 residues in the CDR3. For the CDR3, the DNA is TGTGCCAGCACCCTAGATGGGGGGCTAGTCACAGATACGCAGTATTTT. This sequence encodes CASTLDGGLVTDTQYF. Based on the CDR3 plus reference TRBV11-2 and TRBJ2-3, the full variable domain is EAGVAQSPRYKIIEKRQSVAFWCNPISGHATLYWYQQILGQGPKLLIQFQNNGVVDDSQLPKDRFSAERLKGVDSTLKIQPAKLEDSAVYLCASTLDGGLVTDTQYFGPGTRLTVL.

Many counts were recorded for this clonotype. This rearrangement joins TRBV19 to TRBJ2-5; a possible D gene is TRBD2 (5 bases). The V and J ends lost 1 base and 2 bases respectively, with 11 bases between them. Germline V CDR1 and CDR2: LNHDA, SQIVND (reference sequence). The CDR3 has 15 residues. The CDR3 sequence is CASSIGGGAQETQYF. DNA of the CDR3: TGTGCCAGTAGTATAGGAGGAGGCGCTCAAGAGACCCAGTACTTC.

The rearrangement links TRBV5-1 to TRBJ2-5, with 8 bases identical to TRBD2. J lost 5 bases, V lost 0 bases, and 6 bases had no gene match. The CDR3 length is 15 residues. The V gene's germline CDR1 is SGHRS and CDR2 YFSETQ. The CDR3 sequence: CASSLVAGGRETQYF. Written as DNA, the CDR3 is TGCGCCAGCAGCTTGGTGGCAGGCGGGAGGGAGACCCAGTACTTC.

This sequence joins TRBV4-1 and TRBJ2-7; TRBD2 agrees at 8 bases. This CDR3 region has 19 residues. The V gene's germline CDR1 is MGHRA and CDR2 YSYEKL. V trimming: 0 bases; J trimming: 5 bases; junction bases outside the gene matches: 18. The CDR3 spells CASSQDLEGGTSGIHEQYF. The CDR3 region has the DNA TGCGCCAGCAGCCAAGATCTTGAAGGTGGAACTAGCGGTATTCACGAGCAGTACTTC.

The chain uses TRBV12-3 or TRBV12-4 and TRBJ2-5, with 8 bases lining up with TRBD1. Trimming at V came to 6 bases and at J to 4 bases, leaving 10 bases not matched to a gene. CDR3 length equals 15 residues. The CDR3 region has the DNA TGTGCCAGCAGCTCAGGACAGGGCGTTCTAGAGACCCAGTACTTC. This gives the protein CASSSGQGVLETQYF.

The sample holds one count of this clonotype. Sequence at one end of the junction differs from germline and may be a read error. The chain joins TRBV3-1 to TRBJ2-2; D might be TRBD2 (5 bases). Per the germline V gene, CDR1 is LGHDT and CDR2 is YNNKEL (reference sequence). CDR3 length: 13 amino acids. CDR3 bases: TGTGCCAGCAGCCAAGAATACACCGGGGAGCCGTTTTTT. This translates into CASSQEYTGEPFF.

This clonotype was seen many times. The chain couples TRBV12-3 or TRBV12-4 to TRBJ1-1; the match to TRBD1 covers 7 bases. The CDR3 consists of 13 residues. The ends lost 6 bases at V and 6 bases at J; junction bases unmatched: 7. Written as DNA, the CDR3 is TGTGCCAGCAGAACGACAGGGTTCGCTGAAGCTTTCTTT. It codes for CASRTTGFAEAFF.

This clonotype was recorded at least ten times. V and J are TRBV7-8 and TRBJ2-3, with 8 bases fitting TRBD1. Germline V gene data show CDR1 as SGHVS and CDR2 as FQNEAQ. CDR3 length: 18 residues. The V segment lost 4 bases and the J segment 0 bases; nucleotides outside the gene matches: 12. The chain's CDR3 is CASSSPQGAAYSTDTQYF. The CDR3 DNA reads as TGTGCCAGCAGCTCTCCGCAGGGGGCGGCCTACAGCACAGATACGCAGTATTTT.

A note on this clonotype: A junction boundary mismatches the germline segment, possibly from a read error. The chain carries TRBV5-1 and TRBJ2-1, with 14 bases lining up with TRBD2. Germline CDR1 and CDR2: SGHRS and YFSETQ. The CDR3 consists of 19 residues. CDR3 DNA sequence: TGCGCCAGCAGCTTGGGGAGACTAGCGGGAGGGCCGGGCTACAATGGGCAGTTCTTC. Translating gives CASSLGRLAGGPGYNGQFF.

This clonotype has a handful of counts. The genes are TRBV18 and TRBJ1-2; 8 nucleotides line up with TRBD1. The junction had 5 bases not matched to a gene; V was cut back by 5 bases and J by 0 bases. The CDR3 loop spans 15 amino acids. Germline V gene data show CDR1 as KGHSH and CDR2 as LQKENI. The CDR3 region has the DNA TGTGCCAGCTCAACTGGACAGGGAGCTAACTATGGCTACACCTTC. Its translation: CASSTGQGANYGYTF.

This clonotype was picked up a small number of times. The genes are TRBV9 and TRBJ1-1, with D uncertain. The CDR3 consists of 15 residues. V lost 0 bases and J 0 bases, leaving 9 bases between the germline ends. Germline loops: CDR1 SGDLS, CDR2 YYNGEE. The CDR3 spells CASSVEVKMNTEAFF. CDR3 DNA sequence: TGTGCCAGCAGCGTAGAGGTGAAAATGAACACTGAAGCTTTCTTT.

This clonotype was counted many times. The CDR3 DNA reads as TGTGCCTGGAGTGCTAGCGGTCTCTACGAGCAGTACTTC. Translating gives CAWSASGLYEQYF. V usage is TRBV30 and J usage is TRBJ2-7, with 7 bases aligning to TRBD2. The CDR3 sequence is 13 residues long. The V gene's germline CDR1 is GTSNPN and CDR2 SVGIG (reference sequence). The junction had 3 bases not matched to a gene; V was cut back by 1 base and J by 3 bases.

This clonotype has ten or more counts. V usage is TRBV29-1 and J usage is TRBJ1-2; possibly TRBD1 for D (6 bases). The CDR3 totals 19 residues. The V and J ends lost 2 bases and 0 bases respectively, with 25 bases between them. Germline loops: CDR1 SQVTM, CDR2 ANQGSEA. The CDR3 sequence is CSVELRGAQGGQANYGYTF. The CDR3 nucleotides read TGCAGCGTTGAACTCCGCGGGGCACAAGGGGGGCAGGCTAACTATGGCTACACCTTC.